This T cell receptor beta chain was captured in a study of blood T cell repertoires in COVID-19. Study background: The origin of the acute and convalescent COVID-19 samples was the United States, Italy and Spain. Sample material is recorded as cDNA or gDNA derived from T cells, B-cell-depleted T cells, or PBMCs.

As processed by the authors: Scientists estimated how many nucleated cells there were by amplifying reference gene primers. Method: immunoSEQ multiplex PCR; TCRdb's copy keeps in-frame clones and lacks some. D and trimming come from the DNA, and the V and J calls and clone size come from that table. The repertoire includes 100,000 to 150,000 clones, over 75% of them detected once, and about 7% sits in the top ten. Trimming removed 7 bases from V and 0 bases from J; junction bases left unmatched: 9. The CDR3 contains 17 residues. Germline CDR1 reads LNHDA; CDR2 reads SQIVND (reference sequence). The chain has TRBV19 and TRBJ2-6; 7 nucleotides align to TRBD1. The receptor comes from an elderly man with active or convalescent COVID-19. Sequenced material: peripheral blood. CDR3 residues: CASTKGTENSGANVLTF. In nucleotides, the CDR3 is TGTGCCAGTACGAAGGGGACAGAGAACTCTGGGGCCAACGTCCTGACTTTC.